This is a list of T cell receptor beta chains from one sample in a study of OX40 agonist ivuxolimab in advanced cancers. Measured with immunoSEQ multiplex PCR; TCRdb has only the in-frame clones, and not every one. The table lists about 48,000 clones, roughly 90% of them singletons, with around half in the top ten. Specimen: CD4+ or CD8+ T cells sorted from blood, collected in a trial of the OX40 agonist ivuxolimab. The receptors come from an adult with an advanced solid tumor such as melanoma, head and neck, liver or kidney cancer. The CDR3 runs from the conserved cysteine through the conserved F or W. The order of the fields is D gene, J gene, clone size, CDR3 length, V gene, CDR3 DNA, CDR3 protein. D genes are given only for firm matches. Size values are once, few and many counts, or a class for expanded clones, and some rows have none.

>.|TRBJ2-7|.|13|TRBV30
TGTGCCTGGAGTGCGGGGGGCCTGAGGGAGCAGTACTTC
CAWSAGGLREQYF
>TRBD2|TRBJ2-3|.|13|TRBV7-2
TGTGCCACATATAGCGGGGACACAGATACGCAGTATTTT
CATYSGDTDTQYF
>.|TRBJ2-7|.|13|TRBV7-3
TGTGCCAGCAGTTCTCAGTACGGCGACGAGCAGTACTTC
CASSSQYGDEQYF
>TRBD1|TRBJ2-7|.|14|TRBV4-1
TGCGCCAGCAGCCCCCGGGACAGAAGCGACGAGCAGTACTTC
CASSPRDRSDEQYF
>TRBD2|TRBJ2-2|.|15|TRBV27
TGTGCCAGCAGGGGACTAGCGGGGGATACCGGGGAGCTGTTTTTT
CASRGLAGDTGELFF
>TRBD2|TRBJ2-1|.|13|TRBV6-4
TGTGCCAGCAGTGACTCCTCGGGACTAGAGGTGTTCTTC
CASSDSSGLEVFF
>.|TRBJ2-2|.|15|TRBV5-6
TGTGCCAGCAGCTTCGGCAGGGCGCCTAGCGGGGAGCTGTTTTTT
CASSFGRAPSGELFF
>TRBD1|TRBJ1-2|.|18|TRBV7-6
TGTGCCAGCAGCGACTCCCGGGACAGGGCACCAGCTAACTATGGCTACACCTTC
CASSDSRDRAPANYGYTF
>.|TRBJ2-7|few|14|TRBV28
TGTGCCAGCAGTTTAGCCGGGGTCGCCTACGAGCAGTACTTC
CASSLAGVAYEQYF
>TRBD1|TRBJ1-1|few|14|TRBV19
TGTGCCAGTAGTAACGCCGGGACAGGGACTGAAGCTTTCTTT
CASSNAGTGTEAFF
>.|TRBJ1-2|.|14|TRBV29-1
TGCAGCGTTCTGCTCCCGGGGACGGGCTATGGCTACACCTTC
CSVLLPGTGYGYTF
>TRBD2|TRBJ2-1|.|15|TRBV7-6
TGTGCCAGCACCCGAGGGAGCGGGGGGTACAATGAGCAGTTCTTC
CASTRGSGGYNEQFF
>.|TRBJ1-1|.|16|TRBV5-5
TGTGCCAGCAGCTTGGCGGCCTTTTCTATGAACACTGAAGCTTTCTTT
CASSLAAFSMNTEAFF
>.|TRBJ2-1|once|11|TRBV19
TGTGCCAGTAGTGCCGGGACAAAGCAGTTCTTC
CASSAGTKQFF
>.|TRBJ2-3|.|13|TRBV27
TGTGCCAGCAGTTTTCCCGATGCAGATACGCAGTATTTT
CASSFPDADTQYF
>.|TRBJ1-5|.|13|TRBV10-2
TGCGCCAGCAGTGAGGGGGCATATCAGCCCCAGCATTTT
CASSEGAYQPQHF
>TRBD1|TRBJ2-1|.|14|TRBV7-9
TGTGCCAGCAGTTCCGGGACAGGGGGGAATGAGCAGTTCTTC
CASSSGTGGNEQFF
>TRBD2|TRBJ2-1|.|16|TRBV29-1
TGCAGCGTGAATAGCGGGGGGGCTATCACCTACAATGAGCAGTTCTTC
CSVNSGGAITYNEQFF
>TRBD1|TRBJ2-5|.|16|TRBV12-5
TGTGCTAGTGGTCCTGGTCCGGCAGGGGGACGGGAGACCCAGTACTTC
CASGPGPAGGRETQYF